Detailed here is one TCR beta chain. Its antigen is currently not known. The record has no base qualities; no much larger clone is one base away. Synthetic TCR analog templates were spiked into each PCR to estimate absolute template abundance from read counts. Using the immunoSEQ assay, TCRbeta CDR3 regions were amplified from genomic DNA with bias-controlled V and J gene primers. Sequencing of rearranged TCRbeta segments was done at approximately 20X coverage. Turning to the authors' computational methods: Clustering was used to correct sequencing errors, and CDR3s were annotated against IMGT to assign V, D and J genes. Out-of-frame and stop-codon sequences were excluded, and only productive TCRbeta rearrangements were used in downstream analyses. Clonality was calculated as one minus the Shannon entropy normalized by the log of the number of unique productive sequences. Clones differing between time points or between blood and tumor were identified by Fisher's exact test with Benjamini-Hochberg correction at adjusted p below 0.01. The table comes from immuneACCESS by way of TCRdb, which keeps in-frame sequences with V and J called. Part of the clones is missing from these tables; in studies checked, under half for an unresolved V gene and the rest for unknown reasons. D and trimming were read from the DNA, whereas the V and J calls and clone size are those reported in that table. This sample gives about 95,000 clones in total; 90% of them show up just once. About 1.7% of the sample is in the top ten clones.

These data originate in a study of PD-L1 blockade in urothelial cancer (dated by TCRdb to between 2016 and 2019). The study in broad terms: Therapy was started at some point between 2014 and 2016 for all patients, and atezolizumab 1,200 mg was administered intravenously every 3 weeks. About 90% of the 29 patients were males with bladder-origin urothelial cancer, and 18 of 29 reported a prior smoking history. An ECOG performance status of 0 or 1 was recorded for the patients, and 0 to 3 prior chemotherapy regimens had been received by the patients. Blood samples were analyzed at 3 weeks after treatment start (second dose) and at 6 weeks after treatment start. A median of roughly 140,000 T cells and 83,000 or so unique TCRs was obtained from blood samples, and a median clonality of about 0.08 was observed. The study, an exploratory multi-omic analysis, examined somatic, immune and clinical correlates of response to PD-L1 blockade with atezolizumab in urothelial cancer. TCR sequencing covered pretreatment tumor samples and matched, serially collected peripheral blood taken before and after atezolizumab treatment. Durable clinical benefit was defined as progression-free survival longer than 6 months, and TCR features were also tested against progression-free and overall survival. Whole exome sequencing and RNA sequencing of pretreatment tumors were performed alongside TCR sequencing in the same patients. Roughly nine patients achieved durable clinical benefit and 20 did not. Pretreatment blood TCR-seq was available for 30 or so patients, at least one posttreatment blood collection was obtained for some 24 patients, and tumor TCR-seq was available for some 24 patients.

Study-wide findings and limitations: Because the sample size was small (n of about 29) and many of the analyses were exploratory, the results are meant to be hypothesis-generating. At 3 weeks after the start of treatment, tumor-associated TCR clones in peripheral blood had expanded more in patients with durable benefit (n of about 22, p = 0.022). A pretreatment peripheral blood TCR clonality below the median was linked to improved progression-free and overall survival.

Reading the label with the study, this specimen's time point is: pretreatment peripheral blood. The cohort included 25 to 35 patients with locally advanced or metastatic urothelial carcinoma who were treated at Memorial Sloan Kettering on a trial protocol. Peripheral blood mononuclear cells were collected pretreatment and during treatment, at between 1 and 8 total time points per patient. The Qiagen DNeasy Blood extraction kit was used to purify genomic DNA from total PBMCs and tumor samples. Collected pretreatment and during treatment, PBMCs were isolated and stored as previously described. CDR1 and CDR2, per the germline V gene, are SGHAT and FQNNGV. V and J lose 0 bases and 1 base, and a span of 17 bases separates them. Counted from cysteine to phenylalanine, this CDR3 has 18 amino acids. CDR3 DNA only is kept here, 54 bases in frame from base 1.

Sequenced here: PBMCs, sampled around atezolizumab (anti-PD-L1) treatment. The TCR comes from a man in his 60s with urothelial cancer. This chain joins TRBV11-2 to TRBJ2-3, with no confidently assigned D gene. CDR3 reads: CASSLDLLVTRGTDTQYF. The DNA sequence follows: TGTGCCAGCAGCTTAGATCTCCTTGTTACGCGCGGCACAGATACGCAGTATTTT.